This TCR beta chain was retrieved from a study of metastatic and nonmetastatic thyroid tumors. Germline loops: CDR1 SGHRS, CDR2 YFSETQ. The CDR3 has 14 residues. The junction had 2 bases not matched to a gene; V was cut back by 3 bases and J by 2 bases. This clone was seen repeatedly, ten times or more. TCRdb reanalyzed the PCR reads via MiXCR. The sample lists about 40,000 clones, over 9.5% seen once, with 20% to 25% in the top ten. No patient received treatment before thyroid surgery. The chain uses TRBV5-1 and TRBJ2-7, with 10 positions matching TRBD2. The clonotype was recovered from a female donor with papillary thyroid cancer or a benign thyroid nodule (not recorded which). Some clones in this sample may be carry-over from other donors' samples. Sequencing was performed on blood. The DNA for the CDR3 is TGCGCCAGCAGCTCTGGACTAGCGGCCTACGAGCAGTACTTC. This encodes CASSSGLAAYEQYF.